This TCR beta chain was sequenced for a study of cytomegalovirus exposure and HLA in healthy donors. Study background: There were 90 million to 130 million unique TCR beta sequences, drawn from about 179 million T cells, in an earlier analysis.

It was with 60 Vbeta and 13 Jbeta primers that the PCR ran. Original analysis: The count from a later analysis was some 80 million unique TCR beta chains, some 12 million of them shared. Profiled with immunoSEQ multiplex PCR; TCRdb holds only in-frame clones, not every one. Clonal size and the V and J genes are those of that table, whereas D and trimming came from the DNA. The table has about 130,000 clones, roughly 73% seen once. A note on this clone: What it recognizes is unknown.

General study points: Researchers reported in a later analysis that common viral pathogens appeared linked to several top clusters. According to the study, 160 or so TCR beta chains were cytomegalovirus-associated.

Sample: PBMCs. The receptor's source is a male donor in good health and CMV-seronegative.

In nucleotides, the CDR3 is TGCGCCAGCAGTGAGTCGGACTACCGGGACCCCGTCCACGAGCAGTACTTC. Protein sequence: CASSESDYRDPVHEQYF. The rearrangement joins TRBV10-1 to TRBJ2-7, with D possibly TRBD2 on 6 matching bases. There are 17 residues in the CDR3. Per germline, CDR1 WNHNN and CDR2 SYGVQD (reference sequence). The V end was cut by 0 bases, the J end by 5 bases, with 20 bases between.